This TCR beta chain was identified during a study of blood T cells in healthy people across ages. Broader study findings: The unknown donor CMV status may have confounded expanded clonotype changes.

The use of a sample-barcoded 5' primer and a J-beta primer mix characterized a second PCR of about 7 to 12 cycles. All cDNA molecules were each tagged by a template-switch adaptor with 12 random nucleotides. Using its own MiXCR run on the 5' RACE reads, TCRdb lists one record per CDR3 protein. The sample holds roughly 800,000 distinct CDR3 sequences, 20% to 25% seen once. This clonotype was detected a few times. Its antigen is undetermined. CDR1 SGDLS and CDR2 YYNGEE come from the germline V gene. Trimming left V 4 bases short and J 3 bases short, with 16 bases between. CDR3 length: 15 amino acids. Separately, the same data were catalogued under a study of T cells of mothers and their children. That source notes: Donation came from a few healthy Caucasian mothers together with their six children.

The chain couples TRBV9 to TRBJ1-1; D might be TRBD1 (6 bases). This TCR was recovered from a boy aged 5-17 years in good health. The sample taken for sequencing was blood. CDR3 nucleotide sequence: TGTGCCAGCAGCCCCACCGCAGGGGCTTACACTGAAGCTTTCTTT. Its protein product is CASSPTAGAYTEAFF.